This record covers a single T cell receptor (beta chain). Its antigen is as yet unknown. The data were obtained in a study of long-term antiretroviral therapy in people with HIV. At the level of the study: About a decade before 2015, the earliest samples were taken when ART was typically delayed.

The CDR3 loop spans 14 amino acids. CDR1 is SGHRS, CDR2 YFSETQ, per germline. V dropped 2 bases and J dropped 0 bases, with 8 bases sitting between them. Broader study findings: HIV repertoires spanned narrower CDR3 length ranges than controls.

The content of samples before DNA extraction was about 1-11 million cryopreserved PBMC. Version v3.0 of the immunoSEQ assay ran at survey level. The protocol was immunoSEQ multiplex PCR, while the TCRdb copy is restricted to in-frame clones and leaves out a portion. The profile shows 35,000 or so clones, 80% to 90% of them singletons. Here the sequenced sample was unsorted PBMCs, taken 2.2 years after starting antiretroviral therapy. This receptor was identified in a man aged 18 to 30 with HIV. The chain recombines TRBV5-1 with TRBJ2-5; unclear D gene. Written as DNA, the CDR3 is TGCGCCAGCAGCTTCCCGGGCTACCAAGAGACCCAGTACTTC. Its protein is CASSFPGYQETQYF.